Listed below are T cell receptor beta chains from one sample, sequenced in a study of blood T cell repertoires in COVID-19. TCRdb's table, derived via immunoSEQ multiplex PCR, lists solely in-frame clones and lacks some. The table records 240,000 or so clones, about 81% of them present only once. Sequences were obtained from peripheral blood. These receptor sequences come from a woman in her sixties with active or convalescent COVID-19. Each CDR3 is given with its conserved first and last residue. A D gene is named only where the DNA matches it firmly. The size entry is marked missing in some rows and otherwise reads once, few, many or a size class.

D,size,J,V,CDR3,DNA
TRBD2,NA,TRBJ2-1,TRBV3-1/TRBV3-2,CASLGRAEQFF,TGTGCCAGCCTGGGGAGGGCTGAGCAGTTCTTC
NA,NA,TRBJ1-1,TRBV5-6,CASSLRDTEAFF,TGTGCCAGCAGTCTCAGGGATACTGAAGCTTTCTTT
NA,NA,TRBJ2-7,TRBV9,CASSVGIGDPEQYF,TGTGCCAGCAGCGTGGGGATCGGGGATCCTGAGCAGTACTTC
TRBD2,NA,TRBJ2-1,TRBV5-1,CASSGGGQPYNEQFF,TGCGCCAGCTCCGGCGGGGGGCAGCCCTACAATGAGCAGTTCTTC
NA,NA,TRBJ1-6,TRBV7-2,CASSLGTDRPNSPLHF,TGTGCCAGCAGCTTAGGGACAGATCGCCCCAATTCACCCCTCCACTTT
NA,NA,TRBJ1-1,TRBV6-2/TRBV6-3,CASSYSARRGTEAFF,TGTGCCAGCAGTTACTCCGCACGCCGGGGCACTGAAGCTTTCTTT
NA,few,TRBJ1-1,TRBV30,CAWSEQFEAFF,TGTGCCTGGAGTGAACAGTTTGAAGCTTTCTTT
TRBD2,few,TRBJ2-1,TRBV7-3,CASRPGAGGPGNEQFF,TGTGCCAGCAGGCCCGGGGCGGGGGGGCCTGGGAATGAGCAGTTCTTC
NA,NA,TRBJ2-3,TRBV9,CASSVAARSTDTQYF,TGTGCCAGCAGCGTAGCAGCTAGGAGCACAGATACGCAGTATTTT
NA,once,TRBJ2-3,TRBV5-6,CASSLSGGPTDTQYF,TGTGCCAGCAGCTTGTCCGGCGGCCCCACAGATACGCAGTATTTT
TRBD1,once,TRBJ2-1,TRBV6-5,CASSYDRGVVNEQFF,TGTGCCAGCAGTTACGACAGGGGGGTAGTAAATGAGCAGTTCTTC
NA,NA,TRBJ2-3,TRBV19,CASSISPGGTDTQYF,TGTGCCAGTAGTATTTCACCAGGGGGGACAGATACGCAGTATTTT
TRBD2,NA,TRBJ2-2,TRBV25-1,CASSEWASGVDTGELFF,TGTGCCAGCAGTGAATGGGCTAGCGGGGTGGACACCGGGGAGCTGTTTTTT
TRBD2,NA,TRBJ2-5,TRBV4-2,CASSQTPLRTSGGQETQYF,TGTGCCAGCAGCCAAACTCCCCTGAGGACTAGCGGGGGACAAGAGACCCAGTACTTC
TRBD2,NA,TRBJ2-5,TRBV12-3/TRBV12-4,CASSGGAETQYF,TGTGCCAGCAGCGGGGGGGCGGAGACCCAGTACTTC
NA,NA,TRBJ1-4,TRBV30,CAWSLGGVGNEKLFF,TGTGCCTGGAGTCTAGGGGGAGTCGGGAATGAAAAACTGTTTTTT
TRBD2,NA,TRBJ2-5,TRBV29-1,CSVASGETQYF,TGCAGCGTTGCTAGCGGGGAGACCCAGTACTTC
TRBD1,NA,TRBJ1-1,TRBV27,CASSLRQGGRNEAFF,TGTGCCAGCAGTCTCCGACAGGGGGGGCGGAATGAAGCTTTCTTT
NA,NA,TRBJ1-1,TRBV6-1,CASSEEQQRNTEAFF,TGTGCCAGCAGTGAAGAACAGCAGAGGAACACTGAAGCTTTCTTT
NA,NA,TRBJ1-2,TRBV9,CASSVGQAPDTF,TGTGCCAGCAGCGTAGGGCAGGCCCCCGACACCTTC
NA,few,TRBJ2-7,TRBV5-4,CASSFRGDSYEQYF,TGTGCCAGCAGCTTCAGGGGGGACTCCTACGAGCAGTACTTC
NA,NA,TRBJ1-2,TRBV29-1,CSVANWGANYGYTF,TGCAGCGTTGCAAACTGGGGAGCTAACTATGGCTACACCTTC
NA,NA,TRBJ1-2,TRBV5-4,CASSLAAGEGYTF,TGTGCCAGCAGCTTGGCTGCAGGGGAAGGCTACACCTTC
TRBD2,NA,TRBJ2-3,TRBV6-5,CASSKASGEVDTQYF,TGTGCCAGCAGTAAGGCTAGCGGGGAGGTGGATACGCAGTATTTT
TRBD1,few,TRBJ1-1,TRBV6-1,CASSERGRSNTEAFF,TGTGCCAGCAGTGAAAGGGGGCGGTCCAACACTGAAGCTTTCTTT